Listed here are 23 T cell receptor beta chains from one sample, sequenced in a study of patients and donors after allogeneic stem cell transplantation. In TCRdb, the RT-PCR reads were re-called with MiXCR into one record per CDR3 protein. This repertoire shows around 150,000 distinct CDR3 sequences, about a third found once; its top ten account for 50% to 65%. Sample: blood, either unsorted or a sorted T cell fraction (not recorded which). These receptor sequences come from a human donor who was either an allogeneic HSCT recipient or a stem cell or donor lymphocyte infusion donor (not recorded which). It is not recorded whose cells these are; they may come from a transplant donor.

This clonotype occurred a few times. This chain uses TRBV28 with TRBJ1-3, with a weak D call TRBD1 (5 bases). The V gene lost 7 bases and the J gene lost 1 base, with 11 bases spanning the gap. The CDR3 consists of 14 residues. Germline lookup yields CDR1 MDHEN and CDR2 SYDVKM. As DNA, the CDR3 is TGTGCCAGCAACGACTGGGGGTCTGGAAACACCATATATTTT. Its translation: CASNDWGSGNTIYF.

This sequence joins TRBV4-3 and TRBJ1-3; D is possibly TRBD1 (5 bases). This CDR3 contains 17 residues. Trimming took off 2 bases at V and 0 bases at J, with 14 bases between the two ends. The germline V gene encodes CDR1 LGHNA and CDR2 YSLEER. DNA for the CDR3: TGCGCCAGCAGCCAATCGACAGCGAGGAGCTCTGGAAACACCATATATTTT. Protein product: CASSQSTARSSGNTIYF.

This clonotype was seen only a few times. The gene calls are TRBV12-3 or TRBV12-4 and TRBJ1-5; D is perhaps TRBD1 (5 bases). The length of the CDR3 is 15 residues. The ends were cut back, 5 bases at V and 1 base at J, with 12 bases in the middle. CDR3 in amino acids: CASSRMTVSNQPQHF. Here the CDR3 DNA reads TGTGCCAGCAGTCGGATGACAGTGAGCAATCAGCCCCAGCATTTT.

V and J are TRBV24-1 and TRBJ2-2; TRBD2 might be the D (6 bases). Germline CDR1 and CDR2: KGHDR and SFDVKD. The CDR3 is 13 residues long. V lost 10 bases and J lost 3, with 11 bases in between. Written as DNA, the CDR3 is TGTGCCACGGGAGGTCTTTACACCGGGGAGCTGTTTTTT. Amino acid sequence: CATGGLYTGELFF.

The chain is built from TRBV24-1 and TRBJ2-1; weak D call: TRBD2 (6 bases). The germline gives CDR1 KGHDR, CDR2 SFDVKD. Trimming shortened V by 9 bases and J by 5 bases, and 16 bases separated the two germline ends. CDR3 length equals 14 residues. CDR3 nucleotides: TGTGCCACCCGCGGATGGGGGGTAAACAATGAGCAGTTCTTC. It translates to CATRGWGVNNEQFF.

V is TRBV5-1 and J is TRBJ2-1; TRBD1 is a possible D gene (5 bases). The CDR3 is 14 residues long. Between the trimmed V and J ends, which lost 1 base and 7 bases, there was a span of 12 bases. CDR1 is SGHRS and CDR2 is YFSETQ in the germline V gene. The CDR3 sequence is CASSLWGPENEQFF. The CDR3 nucleotides read TGCGCCAGCAGCTTGTGGGGCCCTGAGAATGAGCAGTTCTTC.

This clonotype has a count of ten or more. Here the CDR3 reads CASSQDIRGPGYF. CDR3 DNA: TGCGCCAGCAGCCAAGATATCCGGGGGCCGGGTTATTTT. The J gene is TRBJ1-3, the V gene TRBV4-1; D possibly corresponds to TRBD1 (6 bases). V lost 0 bases and J 16 bases, leaving 16 bases between the germline ends. CDR3 size: 13 residues. In germline, CDR1 is MGHRA, CDR2 YSYEKL.

J is TRBJ1-1 and V is TRBV25-1; TRBD1 agrees at 7 bases. V lost 10 bases and J lost 5; bases outside the gene matches: 7. This CDR3 has 12 residues. Looked up from germline, CDR1 is MGHDK and CDR2 is SYGVNS. The DNA of the CDR3 is TGTGCCAAGGGACAGCCTATTACTGAAGCTTTCTTT. This translates into CAKGQPITEAFF.

The V and J genes are TRBV14 and TRBJ1-1; no clear D gene. Germline loops: CDR1 SGHDN, CDR2 FVKESK. This CDR3 is built from 14 residues. Trimming stripped 4 bases from V and 2 bases from J, with 11 bases between. CDR3 DNA sequence: TGTGCCAGCAGCCCGTCCCTTTCTAACACTGAAGCTTTCTTT. Translated, it gives CASSPSLSNTEAFF.

This clonotype was seen a few times. This chain uses TRBV28 with TRBJ1-2; D remains unclear. Trimming removed 3 bases at V and 6 bases at J, with 8 bases between. The germline V gene encodes CDR1 MDHEN and CDR2 SYDVKM. The CDR3 loop spans 12 amino acids. The CDR3, as DNA: TGTGCCAGCAGTTTGGGAGTGCATGGCTACACCTTC. Translated, it gives CASSLGVHGYTF.

This clonotype was detected many times. The genes are TRBV12-3 or TRBV12-4 and TRBJ1-1, with TRBD1 identical over 8 bases. The junction had 7 bases not matched to a gene; V was cut back by 8 bases and J by 2 bases. The CDR3 has 14 amino acids. CDR3: CASSLDRGNTEAFF. The CDR3 coding sequence is TGTGCCAGCTCACTCGACAGGGGTAACACTGAAGCTTTCTTT.

The chain has TRBV12-3 or TRBV12-4 and TRBJ1-2, with D uncertain. The ends were cut back, 5 bases at V and 1 base at J, with 5 bases in the middle. The CDR3 runs 12 residues. CDR3 residues: CASSTDNYGYTF. Written as DNA, the CDR3 is TGTGCCAGCAGTACGGATAACTATGGCTACACCTTC.

The chain employs TRBV7-9 and TRBJ2-1, with 8 bases identical to TRBD1. This CDR3 is built from 14 residues. Germline lookup yields CDR1 SEHNR and CDR2 FQNEAQ (reference sequence). V was pared by 11 bases and J by 9 bases, with 15 bases of the junction left unmatched. CDR3 DNA sequence: TGTGCCCAACAGTTAGGACAGGGTTTACGTGAGCAGTTCTTC. Its translation is CAQQLGQGLREQFF.

The rearrangement uses TRBV6-5 and TRBJ1-1; no clear D gene. The CDR3 covers 12 residues. The V gene's germline CDR1 is MNHEY and CDR2 SVGAGI. V lost 3 bases and J 7 bases, leaving 9 bases between the germline ends. The CDR3 protein is CASSYDGLEAFF. Here the CDR3 DNA reads TGTGCCAGCAGTTATGATGGCCTTGAAGCTTTCTTT.

J is TRBJ1-2 and V is TRBV6-2 or TRBV6-3; D unclear. Germline-derived CDR1 and CDR2 are MNHEY and SVGEGT. The CDR3 length is 14 residues. Trimming shortened V by 6 bases and J by 3 bases, and 14 bases separated the two germline ends. CDR3 sequence: CASSPIGPDYGYTF. The CDR3 nucleotides read TGTGCCAGCAGCCCCATCGGACCCGACTATGGCTACACCTTC.

The chain carries TRBV12-3 or TRBV12-4 and TRBJ1-3; 9 bases are a match to TRBD1. The CDR3 runs to 19 residues. Germline trimming cut 4 bases from V and 1 base from J; bases unmatched to any gene: 14. The CDR3 loop is CASSSWDRAPLSSGNTIYF. For the CDR3, the DNA is TGTGCCAGCAGTTCGTGGGACAGGGCCCCTCTTTCGTCTGGAAACACCATATATTTT.

The J gene is TRBJ2-2, the V gene TRBV20-1, with 7 bases aligning to TRBD2. Per germline, CDR1 DFQATT and CDR2 SNEGSKA (reference sequence). This CDR3 has 16 residues. The junction had 14 bases not matched to a gene; V was cut back by 4 bases and J by 6 bases. The CDR3 protein is CSAILSGGGDSGELFF. For the CDR3, the DNA is TGCAGTGCTATACTCTCGGGGGGAGGCGATTCCGGGGAGCTGTTTTTT.

This clonotype was observed once. The chain combines TRBV9 with TRBJ2-2; D gene unclear. The CDR3 extends over 16 amino acids. The germline gives CDR1 SGDLS, CDR2 YYNGEE. V lost 0 bases to trimming and J lost 0 bases, with 9 bases between them. The CDR3 sequence is CASSVEEPPNTGELFF. CDR3 nucleotides: TGTGCCAGCAGCGTAGAGGAGCCGCCGAACACCGGGGAGCTGTTTTTT.

The chain employs TRBV5-1 and TRBJ2-2; 7 nucleotides agree with TRBD1. The CDR3 totals 15 residues. The germline CDR1 and CDR2 sequences are SGHRS and YFSETQ. After removal of 4 bases from V and 1 base from J, the junction contained 4 bases not matched to a gene. The DNA of the CDR3 is TGCGCCAGCAGCAGGGACAGTGTGAACACCGGGGAGCTGTTTTTT. Protein: CASSRDSVNTGELFF.

This chain joins TRBV7-2 and TRBJ1-1; TRBD1 is a possible D gene (6 bases). In germline, CDR1 is SGHTA, CDR2 FQGNSA. The CDR3 runs to 16 residues. V lost 4 bases and J lost 2, with 17 bases in between. CDR3 loop: CASSSYRVGKNTEAFF. Written as DNA, the CDR3 is TGTGCCAGCAGCTCATACAGGGTCGGAAAAAACACTGAAGCTTTCTTT. The whole variable domain, remainder taken from reference TRBV7-2 and TRBJ1-1, is GAGVSQSPSNKVTEKGKDVELRCDPISGHTALYWYRQSLGQGLEFLIYFQGNSAPDKSGLPSDRFSAERTGGSVSTLTIQRTQQEDSAVYLCASSSYRVGKNTEAFFGQGTRLTVV.

The chain combines TRBV4-2 with TRBJ2-3, with 10 bases aligning to TRBD2. Germline V gene sequence: CDR1 LGHNA, CDR2 YNFKEQ. V was clipped by 0 bases and J by 0 bases; unmatched bases: 12. The CDR3 is 20 amino acids. The CDR3 reads CASSQEGALAGPLSTDTQYF. The CDR3 nucleotides read TGTGCCAGCAGCCAAGAAGGTGCACTAGCGGGGCCTTTAAGCACAGATACGCAGTATTTT.

This rearrangement joins TRBV7-2 to TRBJ1-3; D remains unclear. Germline CDR1 is SGHTA and CDR2 is FQGNSA. V gave up 1 base and J gave up 7 bases, with 11 bases separating them. This CDR3 is 14 amino acids long. CDR3 sequence: CASSLGGGSNTIYF. CDR3 nucleotides: TGTGCCAGCAGCTTAGGGGGAGGGTCGAACACCATATATTTT.

CDR3 in DNA: TGCAGAGGCGGGGTGGGCACTGAAGCTTTCTTT. Translation gives CRGGVGTEAFF. The gene calls are TRBV20-1 and TRBJ1-1; the D is unclear. This CDR3 comprises 11 residues. CDR1 is DFQATT, CDR2 SNEGSKA, per germline (reference sequence).